This paragraph reports one T cell receptor (beta chain). Its target is not known. Sequencing used immunoSEQ multiplex PCR; TCRdb keeps in-frame clones, though not all of them. The table has more than 110,000 clones, 88% seen once; the top ten hold approximately 3%. The source of the sample is a study of T cell responses to AZD1222 COVID-19 vaccine. Study-level points and caveats: It should be noted that donors were predominantly white British and more often female, and clonal diversity was possibly underestimated.

Recipients boosted at about 4 weeks or about 12 weeks are pooled. Germline V gene data show CDR1 as KGHDR and CDR2 as SFDVKD. Trimming stripped 2 bases from V and 7 bases from J, with 14 bases between. The CDR3 consists of 15 residues. V is TRBV24-1 and J is TRBJ1-5, with D possibly matching TRBD1 (5 bases). The receptor was derived from an adult who received the AZD1222 COVID-19 vaccine. The sequences come from peripheral blood, collected 28 days after the second AZD1222 dose. The CDR3 DNA sequence: TGTGCCACCAGTGATTCCGACAGTTTATTACAGCCCCAGCATTTT. It encodes CATSDSDSLLQPQHF.